Below, one T cell receptor beta chain is given with its context. The antigen is undetermined. The sample originates from a study of beta chain features in type 1 diabetes. Study-level points and caveats: Still unanswered here is whether HLA type influences TCRB rearrangement. The naive, central memory and Treg TCRB repertoires of patients appeared to be more similar to one another than those of healthy donors. Overrepresentation of cells with high TCR expression could result from cDNA sequencing.

Expressed TCRB transcripts got sequenced, as all isolated RNA was reverse transcribed. Libraries were prepared by immunoSEQ multiplex PCR; TCRdb keeps only in-frame clonotypes and omits some of them. Counted here are under 950,000 clones, 15% to 20% occurring once; the ten biggest clones make up about 0.025%. The CDR3 length is 13 residues. CDR1 and CDR2 (germline): LGHNA, YSLEER. V was pared by 0 bases and J by 13 bases, with 12 bases between. The receptor's source is a woman between 18 and 29 years old in good health. The chain is built from TRBV4-3 and TRBJ2-2; D ambiguous. The source material was naive CD4+ T cells from blood. The CDR3 DNA sequence: TGCGCCAGCAGCCAAGATTGGCAGACGGGGCTGTTTTTT. It yields the protein CASSQDWQTGLFF.